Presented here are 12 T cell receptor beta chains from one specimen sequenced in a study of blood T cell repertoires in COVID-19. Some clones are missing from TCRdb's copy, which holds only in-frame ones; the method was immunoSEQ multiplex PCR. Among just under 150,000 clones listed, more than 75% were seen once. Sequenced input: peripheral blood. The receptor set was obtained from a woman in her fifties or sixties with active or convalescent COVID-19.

CDR3 DNA sequence: TGTGCCAGCAGACCCCCGGGGACTAGCGGGAACCTGGTAACGAACACCGGGGAGCTGTTTTTT. This codes for CASRPPGTSGNLVTNTGELFF. V is TRBV27 and J is TRBJ2-2, with 13 bases lining up with TRBD2. This CDR3 comprises 21 residues. V was pared by 6 bases and J by 0 bases, with 16 bases of the junction left unmatched. Germline V gene sequence: CDR1 MNHEY, CDR2 SMNVEV (reference sequence).

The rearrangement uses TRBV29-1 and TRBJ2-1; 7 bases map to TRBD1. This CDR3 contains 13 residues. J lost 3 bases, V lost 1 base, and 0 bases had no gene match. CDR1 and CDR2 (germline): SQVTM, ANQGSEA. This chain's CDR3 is CSVEGTGYNEQFF. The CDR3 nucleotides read TGCAGCGTTGAAGGGACAGGCTACAATGAGCAGTTCTTC.

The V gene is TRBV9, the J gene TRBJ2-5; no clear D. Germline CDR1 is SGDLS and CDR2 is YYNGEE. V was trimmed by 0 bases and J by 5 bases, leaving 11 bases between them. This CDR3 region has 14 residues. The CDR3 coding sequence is TGTGCCAGCAGCGTAGACGAGCTAGTCGAGACCCAGTACTTC. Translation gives CASSVDELVETQYF.

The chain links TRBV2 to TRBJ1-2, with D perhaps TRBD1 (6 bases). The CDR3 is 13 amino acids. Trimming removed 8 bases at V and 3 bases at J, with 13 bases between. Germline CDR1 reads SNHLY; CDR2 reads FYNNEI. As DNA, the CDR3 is TGTGCCAGCGGGACAACAGGCCACTATGGCTACACCTTC. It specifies CASGTTGHYGYTF.

DNA of the CDR3: TGTGCCAGCAGCGCCAGACAGGACCCAGATACGCAGTATTTT. It yields the protein CASSARQDPDTQYF. J is TRBJ2-3 and V is TRBV11-2; tentative D call: TRBD1 (6 bases). Trimming took off 5 bases at V and 4 bases at J, with 13 bases between the two ends. CDR1 and CDR2 (germline): SGHAT, FQNNGV. The CDR3 runs to 14 residues.

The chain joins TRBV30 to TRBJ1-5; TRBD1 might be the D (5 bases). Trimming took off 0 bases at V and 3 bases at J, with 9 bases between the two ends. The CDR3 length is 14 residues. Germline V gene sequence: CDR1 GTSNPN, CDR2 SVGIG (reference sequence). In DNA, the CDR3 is TGTGCCTGGAGTGTCGGCAGGGTCAATCAGCCCCAGCATTTT. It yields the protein CAWSVGRVNQPQHF.

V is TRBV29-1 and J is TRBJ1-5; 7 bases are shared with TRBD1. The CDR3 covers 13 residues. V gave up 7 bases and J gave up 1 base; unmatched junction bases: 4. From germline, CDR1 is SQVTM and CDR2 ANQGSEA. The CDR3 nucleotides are TGCAGCGCCTTGACAGGGAGCAATCAGCCCCAGCATTTT. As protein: CSALTGSNQPQHF.

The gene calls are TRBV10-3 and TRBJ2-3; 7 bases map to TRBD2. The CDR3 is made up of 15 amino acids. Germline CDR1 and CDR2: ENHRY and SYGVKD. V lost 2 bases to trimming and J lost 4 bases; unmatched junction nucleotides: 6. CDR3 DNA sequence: TGTGCCATCAGTGAGCGGCGGGGGTCGTCAGATACGCAGTATTTT. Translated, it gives CAISERRGSSDTQYF.

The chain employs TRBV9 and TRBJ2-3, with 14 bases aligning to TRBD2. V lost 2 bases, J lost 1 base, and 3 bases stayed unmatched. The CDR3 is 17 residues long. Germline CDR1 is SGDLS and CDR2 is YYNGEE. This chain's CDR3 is CASSVLGLAGGTDTQYF. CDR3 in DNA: TGTGCCAGCAGCGTCCTGGGACTAGCGGGAGGCACAGATACGCAGTATTTT.

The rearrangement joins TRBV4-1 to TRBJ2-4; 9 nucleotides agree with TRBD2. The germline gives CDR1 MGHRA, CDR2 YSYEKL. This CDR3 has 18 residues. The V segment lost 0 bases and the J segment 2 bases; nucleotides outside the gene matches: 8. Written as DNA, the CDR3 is TGCGCCAGCAGCCAAGATCTCACTAGCGGGTTCTCCAAAAACATTCAGTACTTC. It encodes CASSQDLTSGFSKNIQYF.

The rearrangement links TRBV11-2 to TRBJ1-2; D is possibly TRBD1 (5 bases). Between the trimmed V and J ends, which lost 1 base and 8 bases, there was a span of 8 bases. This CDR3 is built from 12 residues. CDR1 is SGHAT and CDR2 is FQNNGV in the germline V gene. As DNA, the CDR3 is TGTGCCAGCAGCTTAGGGGGCGGCGGCTACACCTTC. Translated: CASSLGGGGYTF. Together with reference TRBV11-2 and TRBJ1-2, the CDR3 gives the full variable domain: EAGVAQSPRYKIIEKRQSVAFWCNPISGHATLYWYQQILGQGPKLLIQFQNNGVVDDSQLPKDRFSAERLKGVDSTLKIQPAKLEDSAVYLCASSLGGGGYTFGSGTRLTVV.

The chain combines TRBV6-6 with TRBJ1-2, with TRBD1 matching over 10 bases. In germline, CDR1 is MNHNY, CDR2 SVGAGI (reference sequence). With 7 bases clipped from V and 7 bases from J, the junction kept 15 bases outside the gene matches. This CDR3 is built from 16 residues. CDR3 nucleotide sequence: TGTGCCAGCACCCCGCCCAGGGACAGGGGCGATAGTGGCTACACCTTC. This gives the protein CASTPPRDRGDSGYTF.